This TCR beta chain was identified in a study of blood T cell repertoires in COVID-19. As for the study in general: The cDNA or gDNA used as material had been derived from T cells, B-cell-depleted T cells, or PBMCs.

As originally analysed: For nucleated cells, counts were estimated from reference gene primer amplification. Profiling relied on immunoSEQ multiplex PCR, and the TCRdb table lists in-frame clones only, not all of them. V and J calls and clone size follow that table, whereas D and trimming were derived from the DNA. This sample yields about 190,000 clones, of which roughly four fifths are seen a single time; 4.5% to 5.5% belongs to the top ten. The germline V gene encodes CDR1 MGHRA and CDR2 YSYEKL. The trim removed 3 bases at V and 3 bases at J, leaving 6 bases unmatched. This CDR3 comprises 16 residues.

The chain carries TRBV4-1 and TRBJ2-7, with 12 bases that match TRBD2. This receptor was taken from a woman in her seventies with active or convalescent COVID-19. Material: peripheral blood. CDR3 sequence reads: CASSQAPGLAGYEQYF. The DNA for the CDR3 is TGCGCCAGCAGCCAGGCTCCGGGACTAGCGGGCTACGAGCAGTACTTC.